The clone carrying this T cell receptor beta chain is deemed medium-sized. Its target is not known. The data belong to a study of vaccination and CD4 T cells after COVID-19. Germline-derived CDR1 and CDR2 are MNHEY and SVGAGI. There are 13 residues in the CDR3. Deletions cut 2 bases from V and 9 bases from J, with 14 bases between. Treatment in this sample: roughly ten-day PBMC culture with coronavirus spike peptide pools or control peptides (ViraFEST assay). Peptide pool stimulation in ViraFEST expanded antigen-specific T cells, whose TCRs were then sequenced. An Oncomine TCR Beta short-read assay was used to sequence the DNA from cultured CD4+ T cells. Extraction of genomic DNA was performed on cultured CD4+ T cells. TCRdb re-analysed the PCR reads in MiXCR, keeping a single row per CDR3 protein. The table records roughly 16,000 distinct CDR3 sequences, approximately 36% of them present only once.

The material sequenced was CD4+ T cells from blood, cultured in vitro. The origin of this receptor is a human donor who had recovered from COVID-19. V gene TRBV6-5 combines with J gene TRBJ2-7, with TRBD2 as a possible D gene (5 bases). CDR3 nucleotide sequence: TGTGCCAGCAGTTACGCTTCTAGCTATGGGCAGTACTTC. Translated: CASSYASSYGQYF.